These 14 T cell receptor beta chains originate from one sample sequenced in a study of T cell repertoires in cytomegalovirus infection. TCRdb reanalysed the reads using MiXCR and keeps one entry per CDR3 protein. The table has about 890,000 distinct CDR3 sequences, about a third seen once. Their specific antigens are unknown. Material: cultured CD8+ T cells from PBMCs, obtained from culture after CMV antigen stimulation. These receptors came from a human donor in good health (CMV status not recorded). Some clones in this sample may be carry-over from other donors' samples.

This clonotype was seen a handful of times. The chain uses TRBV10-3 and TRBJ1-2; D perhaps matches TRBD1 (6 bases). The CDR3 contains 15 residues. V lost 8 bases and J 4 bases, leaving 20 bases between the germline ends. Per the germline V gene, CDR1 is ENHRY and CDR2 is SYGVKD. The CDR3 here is CAIQGNQFPFYGYTF. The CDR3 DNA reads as TGTGCCATCCAGGGGAACCAATTCCCTTTCTATGGCTACACCTTC.

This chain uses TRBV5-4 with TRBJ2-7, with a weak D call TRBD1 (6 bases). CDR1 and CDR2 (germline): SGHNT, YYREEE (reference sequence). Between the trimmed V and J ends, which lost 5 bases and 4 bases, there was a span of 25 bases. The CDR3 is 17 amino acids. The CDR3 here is CASRFGHGTRGIYEQYF. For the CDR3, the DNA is TGTGCCAGCAGGTTTGGCCACGGGACAAGGGGAATATACGAGCAGTACTTC. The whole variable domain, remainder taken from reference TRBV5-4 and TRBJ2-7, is ETGVTQSPTHLIKTRGQQVTLRCSSQSGHNTVSWYQQALGQGPQFIFQYYREEENGRGNFPPRFSGLQFPNYSSELNVNALELDDSALYLCASRFGHGTRGIYEQYFGPGTRLTVT.

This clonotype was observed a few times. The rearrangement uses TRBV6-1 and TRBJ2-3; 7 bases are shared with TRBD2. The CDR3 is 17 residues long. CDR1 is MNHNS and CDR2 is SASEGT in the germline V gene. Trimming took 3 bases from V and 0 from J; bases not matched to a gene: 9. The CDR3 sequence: CASSEWDYLTSTDTQYF. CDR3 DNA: TGTGCCAGCAGTGAGTGGGACTACCTAACTAGCACAGATACGCAGTATTTT.

CDR3 DNA: TGTGCCGTGCCGTCTCGAGGGGCAGGGTTCTTC. Its translation: CAVPSRGAGFF. The chain combines TRBV7-9 with TRBJ2-1; D tentatively reads TRBD1 or TRBD2 (5 bases each). Trimming shortened V by 11 bases and J by 15 bases, and 20 bases separated the two germline ends. From germline, CDR1 is SEHNR and CDR2 FQNEAQ (reference sequence). The CDR3 contains 11 residues.

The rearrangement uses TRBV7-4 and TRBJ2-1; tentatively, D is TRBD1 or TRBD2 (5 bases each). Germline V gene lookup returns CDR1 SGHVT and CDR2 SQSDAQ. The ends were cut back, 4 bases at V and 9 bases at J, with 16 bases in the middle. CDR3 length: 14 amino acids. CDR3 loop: CASSSGTQPGEQFF. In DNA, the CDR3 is TGTGCCAGCAGCTCGGGGACCCAACCCGGTGAGCAGTTCTTC.

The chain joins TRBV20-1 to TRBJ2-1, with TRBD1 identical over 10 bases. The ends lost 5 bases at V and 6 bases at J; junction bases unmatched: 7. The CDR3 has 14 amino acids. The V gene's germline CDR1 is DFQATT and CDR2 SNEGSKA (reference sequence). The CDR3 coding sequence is TGCAGTGCTGGGACAGGGGAATTGGGCAATGAGCAGTTCTTC. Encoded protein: CSAGTGELGNEQFF.

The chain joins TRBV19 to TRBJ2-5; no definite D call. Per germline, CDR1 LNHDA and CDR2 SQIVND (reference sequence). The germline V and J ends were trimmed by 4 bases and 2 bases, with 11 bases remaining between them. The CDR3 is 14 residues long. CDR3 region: CASSTRAQQETQYF. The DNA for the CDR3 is TGTGCCAGTAGTACCCGGGCGCAACAAGAGACCCAGTACTTC. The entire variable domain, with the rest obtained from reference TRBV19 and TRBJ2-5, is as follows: DGGITQSPKYLFRKEGQNVTLSCEQNLNHDAMYWYRQDPGQGLRLIYYSQIVNDFQKGDIAEGYSVSREKKESFPLTVTSAQKNPTAFYLCASSTRAQQETQYFGPGTRLLVL.

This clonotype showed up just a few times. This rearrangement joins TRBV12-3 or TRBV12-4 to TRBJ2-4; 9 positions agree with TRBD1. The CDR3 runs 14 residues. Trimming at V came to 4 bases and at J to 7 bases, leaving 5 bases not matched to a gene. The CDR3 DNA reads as TGTGCCAGCAGTTCAACAGGGGGCGGGAACATTCAGTACTTC. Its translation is CASSSTGGGNIQYF.

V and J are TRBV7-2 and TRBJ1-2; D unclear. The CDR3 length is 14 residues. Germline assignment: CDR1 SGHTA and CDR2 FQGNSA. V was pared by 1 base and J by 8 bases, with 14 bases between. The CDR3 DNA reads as TGTGCCAGCAGCTTAGACGCGGGCATCCTGGGCTACACCTTC. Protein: CASSLDAGILGYTF.

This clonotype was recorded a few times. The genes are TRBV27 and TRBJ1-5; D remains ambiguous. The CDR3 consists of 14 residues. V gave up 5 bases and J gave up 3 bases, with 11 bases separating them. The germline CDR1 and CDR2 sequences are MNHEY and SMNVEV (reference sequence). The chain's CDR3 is CASSPLESNQPQHF. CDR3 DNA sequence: TGTGCCAGCAGTCCCTTGGAATCCAATCAGCCCCAGCATTTT.

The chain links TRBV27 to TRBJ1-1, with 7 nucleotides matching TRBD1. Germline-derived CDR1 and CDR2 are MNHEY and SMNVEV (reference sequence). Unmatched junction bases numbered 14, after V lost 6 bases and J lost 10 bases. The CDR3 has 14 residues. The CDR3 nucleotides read TGTGCCAGCAGCTTGACAGGGCGATTATTCGGAGCTTTCTTT. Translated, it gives CASSLTGRLFGAFF.

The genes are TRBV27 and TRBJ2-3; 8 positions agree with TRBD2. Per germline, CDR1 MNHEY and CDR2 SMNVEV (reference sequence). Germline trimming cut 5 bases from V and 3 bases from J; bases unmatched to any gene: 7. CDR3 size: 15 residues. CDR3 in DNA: TGTGCCAGCAGTAGTGTAGCGGGGTTGACAGATACGCAGTATTTT. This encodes CASSSVAGLTDTQYF.

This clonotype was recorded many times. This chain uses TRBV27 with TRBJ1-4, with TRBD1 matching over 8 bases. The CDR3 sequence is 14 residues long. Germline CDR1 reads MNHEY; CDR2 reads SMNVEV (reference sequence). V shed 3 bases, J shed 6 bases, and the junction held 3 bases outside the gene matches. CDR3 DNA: TGTGCCAGCAGTTTGGACAGGGAGGATGAAAAACTGTTTTTT. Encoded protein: CASSLDREDEKLFF.

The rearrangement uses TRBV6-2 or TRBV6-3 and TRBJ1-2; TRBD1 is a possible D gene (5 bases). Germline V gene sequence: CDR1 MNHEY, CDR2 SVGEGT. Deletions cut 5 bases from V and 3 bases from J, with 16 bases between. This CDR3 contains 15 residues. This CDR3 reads CASSPRTRGYYGYTF. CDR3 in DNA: TGTGCCAGCAGTCCGAGGACCCGGGGGTACTATGGCTACACCTTC.